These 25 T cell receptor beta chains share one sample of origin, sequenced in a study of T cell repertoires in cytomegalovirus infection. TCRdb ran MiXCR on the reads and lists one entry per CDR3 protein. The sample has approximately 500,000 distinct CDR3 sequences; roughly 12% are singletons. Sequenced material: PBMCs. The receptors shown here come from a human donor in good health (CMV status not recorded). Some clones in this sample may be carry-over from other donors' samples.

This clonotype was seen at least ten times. In DNA form, the CDR3 reads TGTGCCAGCAGTGAAAGTTACGGGTACACCATATATTTT. Protein: CASSESYGYTIYF. The chain couples TRBV6-1 to TRBJ1-3; D remains unclear. This CDR3 spans 13 amino acids. Trimming removed 2 bases at V and 8 bases at J, with 10 bases between. Per the germline V gene, CDR1 is MNHNS and CDR2 is SASEGT.

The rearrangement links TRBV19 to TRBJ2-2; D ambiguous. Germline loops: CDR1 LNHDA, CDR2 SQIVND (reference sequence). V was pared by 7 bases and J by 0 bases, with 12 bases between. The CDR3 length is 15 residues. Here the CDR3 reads CASTPITANTGELFF. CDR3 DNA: TGTGCCAGTACCCCCATAACGGCGAACACCGGGGAGCTGTTTTTT.

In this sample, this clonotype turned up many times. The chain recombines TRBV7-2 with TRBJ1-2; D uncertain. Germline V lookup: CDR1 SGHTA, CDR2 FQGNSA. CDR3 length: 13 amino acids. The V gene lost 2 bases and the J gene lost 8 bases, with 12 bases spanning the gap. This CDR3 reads CASSLNAMRGYTF. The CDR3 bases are TGTGCCAGCAGCTTAAATGCAATGCGGGGCTACACCTTC.

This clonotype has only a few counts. The CDR3 DNA reads TGTGCCAGCTCATCCCGGGACAGCCCTGGAAACACCATATATTTT. Protein: CASSSRDSPGNTIYF. This sequence joins TRBV18 and TRBJ1-3; the match to TRBD1 covers 7 bases. V was clipped by 5 bases and J by 2 bases; unmatched bases: 6. This CDR3 comprises 15 residues. Germline CDR1 reads KGHSH; CDR2 reads LQKENI.

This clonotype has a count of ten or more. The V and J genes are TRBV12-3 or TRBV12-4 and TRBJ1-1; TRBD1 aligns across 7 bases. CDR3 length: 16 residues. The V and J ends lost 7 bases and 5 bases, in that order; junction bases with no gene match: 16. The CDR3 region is CASILMLRGLGTEAFF. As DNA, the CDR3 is TGTGCCAGCATTTTGATGTTGAGGGGGCTCGGAACTGAAGCTTTCTTT.

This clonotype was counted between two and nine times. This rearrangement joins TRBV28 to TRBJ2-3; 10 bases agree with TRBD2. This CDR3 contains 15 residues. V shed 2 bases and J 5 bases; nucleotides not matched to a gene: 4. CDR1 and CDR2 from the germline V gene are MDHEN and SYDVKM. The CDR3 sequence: CASSLERGGLDTQYF. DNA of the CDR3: TGTGCCAGCAGTTTAGAGCGGGGGGGCCTAGATACGCAGTATTTT. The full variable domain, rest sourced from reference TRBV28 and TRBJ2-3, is DVKVTQSSRYLVKRTGEKVFLECVQDMDHENMFWYRQDPGLGLRLIYFSYDVKMKEKGDIPEGYSVSREKKERFSLILESASTNQTSMYLCASSLERGGLDTQYFGPGTRLTVL.

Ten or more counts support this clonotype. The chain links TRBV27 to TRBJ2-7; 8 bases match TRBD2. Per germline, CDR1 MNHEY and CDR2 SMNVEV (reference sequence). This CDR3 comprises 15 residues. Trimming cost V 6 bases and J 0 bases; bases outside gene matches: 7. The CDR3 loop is CASRPTSARSYEQYF. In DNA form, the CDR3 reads TGTGCCAGCAGGCCGACTAGCGCCCGCTCCTACGAGCAGTACTTC.

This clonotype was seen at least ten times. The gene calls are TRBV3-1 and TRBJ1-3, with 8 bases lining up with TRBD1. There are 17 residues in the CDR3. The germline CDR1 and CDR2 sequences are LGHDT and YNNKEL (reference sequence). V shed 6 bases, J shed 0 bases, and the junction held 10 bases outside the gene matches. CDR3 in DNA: TGTGCCAGCAGTCTAACAGGGGGAGAAGTCTCTGGAAACACCATATATTTT. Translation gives CASSLTGGEVSGNTIYF.

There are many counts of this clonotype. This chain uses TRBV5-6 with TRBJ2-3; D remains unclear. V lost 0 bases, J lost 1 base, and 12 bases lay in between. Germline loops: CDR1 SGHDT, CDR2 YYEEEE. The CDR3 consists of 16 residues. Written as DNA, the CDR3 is TGTGCCAGCAGCTTGGCGGCCAACATCGGCACAGATACGCAGTATTTT. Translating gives CASSLAANIGTDTQYF.

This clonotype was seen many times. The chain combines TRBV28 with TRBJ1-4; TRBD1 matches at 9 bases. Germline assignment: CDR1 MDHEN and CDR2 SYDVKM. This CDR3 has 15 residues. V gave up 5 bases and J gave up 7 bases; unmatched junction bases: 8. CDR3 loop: CASSVPGTGTEKLFF. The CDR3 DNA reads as TGTGCCAGCAGTGTCCCCGGGACAGGGACTGAAAAACTGTTTTTT.

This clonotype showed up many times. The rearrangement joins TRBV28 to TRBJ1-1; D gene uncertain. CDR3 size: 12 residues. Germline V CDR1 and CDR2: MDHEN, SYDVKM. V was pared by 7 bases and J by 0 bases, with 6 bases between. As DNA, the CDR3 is TGTGCCAGCAACCCGGTGAACACTGAAGCTTTCTTT. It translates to CASNPVNTEAFF.

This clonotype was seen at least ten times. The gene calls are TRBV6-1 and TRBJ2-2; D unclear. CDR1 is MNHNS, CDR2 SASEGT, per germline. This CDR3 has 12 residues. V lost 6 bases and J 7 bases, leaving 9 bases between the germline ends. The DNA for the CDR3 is TGTGCCAGCAGAAAAATGAACGGGGAGCTGTTTTTT. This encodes CASRKMNGELFF.

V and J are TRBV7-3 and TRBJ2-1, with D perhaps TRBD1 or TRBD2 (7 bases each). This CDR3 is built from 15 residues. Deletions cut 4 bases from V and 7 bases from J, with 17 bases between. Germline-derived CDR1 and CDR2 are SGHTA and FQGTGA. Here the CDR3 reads CASSSGGAGGNEQFF. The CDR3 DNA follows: TGTGCCAGCAGCTCTGGGGGGGCAGGGGGGAATGAGCAGTTCTTC.

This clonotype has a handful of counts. The CDR3 sequence: CASRGLGGETQYF. CDR3 in DNA: TGCGCCAGCAGGGGCTTAGGGGGAGAGACCCAGTACTTC. The V and J genes are TRBV4-1 and TRBJ2-5; D possibly corresponds to TRBD1 (6 bases). V was trimmed by 6 bases and J by 4 bases, leaving 12 bases between them. There are 13 residues in the CDR3. Germline CDR1 reads MGHRA; CDR2 reads YSYEKL.

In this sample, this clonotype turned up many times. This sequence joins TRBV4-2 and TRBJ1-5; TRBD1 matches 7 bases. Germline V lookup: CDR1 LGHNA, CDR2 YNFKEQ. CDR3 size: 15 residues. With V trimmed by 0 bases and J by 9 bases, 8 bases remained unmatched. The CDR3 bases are TGTGCCAGCAGCCAAGATCGGGCAGGGGGTCTGCCCCAGCATTTT. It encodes CASSQDRAGGLPQHF.

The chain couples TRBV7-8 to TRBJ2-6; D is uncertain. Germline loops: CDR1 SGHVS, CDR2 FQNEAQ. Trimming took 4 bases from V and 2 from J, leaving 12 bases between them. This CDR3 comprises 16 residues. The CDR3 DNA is TGTGCCAGCAGCTCCCGATGGGGTACTGGGGCCAACGTCCTGACTTTC. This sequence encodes CASSSRWGTGANVLTF.

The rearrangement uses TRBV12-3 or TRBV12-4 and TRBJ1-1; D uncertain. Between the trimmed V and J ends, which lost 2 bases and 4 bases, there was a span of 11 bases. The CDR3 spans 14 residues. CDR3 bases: TGTGCCAGCAGTTTATCTTATTCGGGCACTGAAGCTTTCTTT. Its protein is CASSLSYSGTEAFF.

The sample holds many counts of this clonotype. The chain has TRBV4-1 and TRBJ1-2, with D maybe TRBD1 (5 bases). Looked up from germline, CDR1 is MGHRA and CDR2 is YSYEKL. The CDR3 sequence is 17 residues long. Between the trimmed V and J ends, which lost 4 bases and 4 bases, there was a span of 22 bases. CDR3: CASSRSAPEAGTYGYTF. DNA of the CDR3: TGCGCCAGCAGCCGCTCCGCGCCGGAGGCGGGGACCTATGGCTACACCTTC.

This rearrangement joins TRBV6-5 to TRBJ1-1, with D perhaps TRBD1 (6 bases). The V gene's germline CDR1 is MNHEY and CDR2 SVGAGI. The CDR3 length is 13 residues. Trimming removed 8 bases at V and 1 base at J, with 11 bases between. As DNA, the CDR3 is TGTGCCAGCGCCGGACAGAAGAACACTGAAGCTTTCTTT. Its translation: CASAGQKNTEAFF.

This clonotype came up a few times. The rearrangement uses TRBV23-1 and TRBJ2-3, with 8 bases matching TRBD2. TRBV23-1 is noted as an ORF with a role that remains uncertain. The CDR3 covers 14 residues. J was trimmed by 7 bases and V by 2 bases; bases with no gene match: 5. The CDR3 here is CASSQQRERHTQYF. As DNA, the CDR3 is TGCGCCAGCAGTCAACAGCGGGAGCGTCATACGCAGTATTTT.

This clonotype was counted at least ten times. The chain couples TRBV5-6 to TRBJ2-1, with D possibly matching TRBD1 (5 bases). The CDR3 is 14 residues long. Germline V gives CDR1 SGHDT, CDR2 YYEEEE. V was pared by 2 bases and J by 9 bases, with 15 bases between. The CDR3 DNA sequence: TGTGCCAGCAGCTTCAAGGGGCGCGCCGCTGAGCAGTTCTTC. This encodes CASSFKGRAAEQFF. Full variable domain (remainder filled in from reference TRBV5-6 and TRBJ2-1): DAGVTQSPTHLIKTRGQQVTLRCSPKSGHDTVSWYQQALGQGPQFIFQYYEEEERQRGNFPDRFSGHQFPNYSSELNVNALLLGDSALYLCASSFKGRAAEQFFGPGTRLTVL.

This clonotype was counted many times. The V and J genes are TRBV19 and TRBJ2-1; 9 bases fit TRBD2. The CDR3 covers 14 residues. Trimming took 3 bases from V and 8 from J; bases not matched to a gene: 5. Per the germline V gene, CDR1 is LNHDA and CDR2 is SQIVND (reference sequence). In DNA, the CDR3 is TGTGCCAGTAGTATCGCGGGGGGGATGGATGAGCAGTTCTTC. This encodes CASSIAGGMDEQFF.

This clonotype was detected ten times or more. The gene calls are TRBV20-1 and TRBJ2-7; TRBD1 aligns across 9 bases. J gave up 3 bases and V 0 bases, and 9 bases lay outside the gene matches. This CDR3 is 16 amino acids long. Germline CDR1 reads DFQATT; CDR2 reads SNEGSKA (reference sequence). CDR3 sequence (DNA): TGCAGTGCTAGAGATCAAACCGGACAGGGGAACTACGAGCAGTACTTC. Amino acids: CSARDQTGQGNYEQYF.

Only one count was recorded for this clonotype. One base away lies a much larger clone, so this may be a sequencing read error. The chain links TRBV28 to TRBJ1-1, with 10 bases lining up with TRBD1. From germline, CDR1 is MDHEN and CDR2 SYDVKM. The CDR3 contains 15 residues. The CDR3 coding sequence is TGTGCCAGCAGTCCTCATGAGACAGGGGGCGGCGAAGCTCTCTTT. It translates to CASSPHETGGGEALF.

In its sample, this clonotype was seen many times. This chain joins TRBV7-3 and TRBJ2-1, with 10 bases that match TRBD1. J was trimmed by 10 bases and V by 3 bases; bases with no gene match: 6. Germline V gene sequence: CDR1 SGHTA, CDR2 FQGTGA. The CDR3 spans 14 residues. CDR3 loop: CASSFGQGGGEQFF. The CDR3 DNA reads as TGTGCCAGCAGCTTCGGACAGGGGGGTGGGGAGCAGTTCTTC.